This T cell receptor (beta chain) was recorded in a study of cytomegalovirus exposure and HLA in healthy donors. The primer mix had 60 Vbeta and 13 Jbeta primers. The assay was immunoSEQ multiplex PCR, and TCRdb's table has in-frame clones only and misses some. Among roughly 150,000 clones listed, approximately 80% were seen once. Input material: PBMCs. The sequence derives from a male donor in good health and CMV-seronegative.

The CDR3 DNA sequence: TGTGCCAGCAGCTCCTCATTGACAGGGACCTACGAGCAGTACTTC. Protein sequence: CASSSSLTGTYEQYF. The J gene is TRBJ2-7, the V gene TRBV5-4; 7 positions agree with TRBD1. Trimming removed 3 bases from V and 2 bases from J; junction bases left unmatched: 8. CDR1 SGHNT and CDR2 YYREEE come from the germline V gene (reference sequence). CDR3 length equals 15 residues. Using reference TRBV5-4 and TRBJ2-7 for the parts outside the CDR3, the full variable domain is ETGVTQSPTHLIKTRGQQVTLRCSSQSGHNTVSWYQQALGQGPQFIFQYYREEENGRGNFPPRFSGLQFPNYSSELNVNALELDDSALYLCASSSSLTGTYEQYFGPGTRLTVT.